The text below deals with one TCR beta chain. No cognate antigen has been identified for it. Base qualities are not at hand, and no much larger clone is one base apart. These data belong to a study of control samples from healthy donors and cancer patients (dated by TCRdb to 2018 to 2020). The germline V gene encodes CDR1 SGDLS and CDR2 YYNGEE. From cysteine to phenylalanine, the CDR3 is 15 amino acids long. The entry retains the CDR3 DNA only, 45 bases that are in frame from base 1. V is clipped by 0 bases and J by 1 base, and the sequence between their germline boundaries is 9 bases long. Library method: the immunoSEQ multiplex PCR assay. TCRdb provides this immuneACCESS table in a form limited to in-frame rearrangements. Some clones are lacking; in checked studies, under half of them reflect an unresolved V gene, and why the rest are absent is not known. The sample profile shows about 160,000 clones; 80% to 95% of them were found once. Roughly 0.7% of the sample is in the top ten clones.

The chain couples TRBV9 to TRBJ2-3, with an unclear D gene assignment. The sequencing input was blood. This receptor was taken from a woman aged 30 to 39 in good health. The DNA reads as follows: TGTGCCAGCAGCGTAGAGCCGGGTGGCACAGATACGCAGTATTTT. Its protein is CASSVEPGGTDTQYF.